This T cell receptor beta chain emerged from a study of blood T cell repertoires in COVID-19. Study summary: In each case, the material was cDNA or gDNA derived from T cells, B-cell-depleted T cells, or PBMCs.

Sequencing used immunoSEQ multiplex PCR; TCRdb keeps in-frame clones, though not all of them. The table shows some 180,000 clones, with roughly 76% occurring only once. The CDR3 consists of 16 residues. CDR1 and CDR2 (germline): SGHKS, YYEKEE (reference sequence). With V trimmed by 2 bases and J by 12 bases, 16 bases remained unmatched. Seattle-derived patients entered the study during active infection and were followed longitudinally. The sample comprised peripheral blood. This TCR was sampled from a woman in her thirties or forties with COVID-19, enrolled during active disease. The V call is TRBV5-5, the J call TRBJ2-1; 8 positions agree with TRBD2. The CDR3 protein is CASSFGFSRSGSRQFF. The DNA for the CDR3 is TGTGCCAGCAGCTTCGGGTTCAGTAGGAGCGGGAGTCGGCAGTTCTTC.